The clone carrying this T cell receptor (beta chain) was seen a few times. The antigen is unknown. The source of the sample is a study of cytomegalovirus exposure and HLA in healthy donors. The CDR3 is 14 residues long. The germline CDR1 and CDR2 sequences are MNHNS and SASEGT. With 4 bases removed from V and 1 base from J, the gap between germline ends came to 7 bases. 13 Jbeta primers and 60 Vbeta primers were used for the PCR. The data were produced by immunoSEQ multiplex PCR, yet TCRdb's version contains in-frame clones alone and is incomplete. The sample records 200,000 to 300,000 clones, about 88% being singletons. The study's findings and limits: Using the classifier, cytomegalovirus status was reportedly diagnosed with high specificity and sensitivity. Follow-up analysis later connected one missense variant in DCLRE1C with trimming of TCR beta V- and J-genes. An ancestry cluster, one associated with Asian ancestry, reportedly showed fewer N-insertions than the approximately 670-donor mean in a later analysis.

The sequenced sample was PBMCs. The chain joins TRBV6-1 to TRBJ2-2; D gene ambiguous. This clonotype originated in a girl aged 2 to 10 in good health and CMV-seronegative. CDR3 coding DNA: TGTGCCAGCAGTGTCGAGAGGAACACCGGGGAGCTGTTTTTT. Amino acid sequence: CASSVERNTGELFF.